This is a list of T cell receptor beta chains from one sample in a study of T cells in Graves' hyperthyroidism and ophthalmopathy. TCRdb called the multiplex PCR reads again in MiXCR, with one record for every CDR3 protein. The sample has around 500,000 distinct CDR3 sequences, 20% to 25% seen once. Material for sequencing was blood. These receptors were obtained from an older woman with Graves' ophthalmopathy. The CDR3 runs from the conserved cysteine through the conserved F or W. Each record gives: D gene, J gene, V gene, clone size, CDR3 protein, CDR3 DNA. The D gene is left open where the match is weak. Rows may omit the clone size; those that give it use once, few, many or a size class.

>TRBD2|TRBJ2-1|TRBV7-3|many
CASSFGLEGEQFF
TGTGCCAGCAGCTTCGGACTAGAGGGCGAGCAGTTCTTC
>.|TRBJ2-7|TRBV5-1|.
CASSLVERGREQYF
TGCGCCAGCAGCTTGGTGGAGAGGGGCCGCGAGCAGTACTTC
>TRBD1|TRBJ2-2|TRBV19|.
CASSDRGFRPGELFF
TGTGCCAGTTCTGACAGGGGGTTTCGACCCGGGGAGCTGTTTTTT
>TRBD2|TRBJ2-3|TRBV3-1|many
CASSHEREGPTDTQYF
TGTGCCAGCAGCCACGAGCGGGAGGGACCCACAGATACGCAGTATTTT
>TRBD2|TRBJ2-7|TRBV7-2|.
CASSLDSGASGSFGQYF
TGTGCCAGCAGCTTAGACTCCGGAGCTAGCGGTTCTTTTGGGCAGTACTTC
>.|TRBJ2-7|TRBV7-9|.
CASSLRDPLSEQYF
TGTGCCAGCAGCTTGAGGGACCCTCTTTCCGAGCAGTACTTC
>.|TRBJ1-2|TRBV2|many
CASSEGGGLSVYGYTF
TGTGCCAGCAGTGAAGGTGGAGGACTATCGGTTTATGGCTACACCTTC
>.|TRBJ2-7|TRBV7-9|.
CASSLYRDNEQYF
TGTGCCAGCAGCTTGTACAGGGATAACGAGCAGTACTTC
>.|TRBJ1-6|TRBV5-1|.
CASSPDGGSSPLHF
TGCGCCAGCAGTCCGGACGGCGGGAGCTCACCCCTCCACTTT
>TRBD2|TRBJ2-1|TRBV2|many
CASSEVAGVLNEQFF
TGTGCCAGCAGTGAAGTAGCGGGAGTCCTCAATGAGCAGTTCTTC
>.|TRBJ2-1|TRBV7-7|once
CASSLASGVEQFF
TGTGCTAGCAGCTTAGCCAGCGGAGTTGAGCAGTTCTTC
>.|TRBJ1-4|TRBV4-1|once
CASSQEGGGINEKLFF
TGCGCCAGCAGCCAAGAGGGCGGAGGAATAAATGAAAAACTGTTTTTT
>.|TRBJ1-5|TRBV3-1|few
CASSQASGVGQPQHF
TGTGCCAGCAGCCAAGCTTCTGGGGTTGGTCAGCCCCAGCATTTT
>.|TRBJ2-5|TRBV10-3|.
CAIAGRPETQYF
TGTGCCATCGCCGGCAGGCCGGAGACCCAGTACTTC
>.|TRBJ2-1|TRBV20-1|.
CSARHLHNGEQFF
TGCAGTGCTAGACACTTACACAACGGGGAGCAGTTCTTC
>TRBD1|TRBJ1-5|TRBV20-1|few
CSASSPRGDSNQPQHF
TGCAGTGCTTCTAGCCCCAGGGGGGATAGCAATCAGCCCCAGCATTTT
>TRBD2|TRBJ2-2|TRBV29-1|.
CSVRPPGLGSTGELFF
TGCAGCGTCCGACCTCCGGGACTAGGGTCCACCGGGGAGCTGTTTTTT
>.|TRBJ2-7|TRBV6-2/TRBV6-3|once
CASRHGGSYEQYF
TGTGCCAGCAGACACGGCGGGTCCTACGAGCAGTACTTC
>TRBD1|TRBJ1-4|TRBV2|few
CASRTGTENEKLFF
TGTGCCAGCAGGACCGGGACAGAAAATGAAAAACTGTTTTTT
>.|TRBJ2-7|TRBV7-2|many
CASARATGPYEQYF
TGTGCCAGTGCCCGGGCAACAGGACCCTACGAGCAGTACTTC
>.|TRBJ2-1|TRBV7-9|few
CASSAGLDNEQFF
TGTGCCAGCAGCGCGGGACTTGACAATGAGCAGTTCTTC
>.|TRBJ1-1|TRBV12-3/TRBV12-4|few
CASTPPGIRAEAFF
TGTGCCAGCACCCCGCCAGGGATTAGAGCTGAAGCTTTCTTT
>TRBD2|TRBJ2-2|TRBV6-2/TRBV6-3|few
CASSSLSGGPHTGELFF
TGTGCCAGCAGTTCCCTTAGCGGGGGCCCCCACACCGGGGAGCTGTTTTTT
>.|TRBJ2-1|TRBV12-3/TRBV12-4|many
CASSLGVGEQFF
TGTGCCAGCAGTTTAGGGGTAGGTGAGCAGTTCTTC
>.|TRBJ1-2|TRBV5-1|.
CASSLGRNYSYTF
TGCGCCAGCAGCTTGGGACGGAACTATAGCTACACCTTC
>TRBD1|TRBJ2-3|TRBV2|many
CASSVGTGGLDTQYF
TGTGCCAGCAGTGTTGGGACAGGGGGCTTAGATACGCAGTATTTT
>TRBD1|TRBJ2-1|TRBV10-3|.
CAISESRDRGNEQFF
TGTGCCATCAGTGAAAGCAGGGACAGGGGCAATGAGCAGTTCTTC
>.|TRBJ2-1|TRBV6-1|many
CASRMPVDNEQFF
TGTGCCAGCAGAATGCCAGTGGACAATGAGCAGTTCTTC
>TRBD1|TRBJ2-2|TRBV24-1|.
CATRDRATGELFF
TGTGCCACCCGGGACAGGGCTACCGGGGAGCTGTTTTTT
>TRBD1|TRBJ2-7|TRBV2|many
CASRANVGQGRSYEQYF
TGTGCCAGCAGGGCGAATGTGGGACAGGGGAGATCCTACGAGCAGTACTTC
>TRBD1|TRBJ2-3|TRBV5-4|.
CASSRGTGAANPDTQYF
TGTGCCAGCAGCCGAGGGACAGGGGCCGCAAATCCAGATACGCAGTATTTT
>TRBD1|TRBJ1-2|TRBV29-1|many
CSVQRQGAPNYGYTF
TGCAGCGTTCAAAGGCAGGGGGCGCCAAACTATGGCTACACCTTC
>TRBD2|TRBJ2-3|TRBV20-1|few
CSAGLTSGDTDTQYF
TGCAGTGCTGGCCTGACTAGCGGGGACACAGATACGCAGTATTTT
>.|TRBJ1-1|TRBV5-6|.
CASSLSPEAEAFF
TGTGCCAGCAGCTTGTCCCCTGAGGCTGAAGCTTTCTTT
>.|TRBJ1-2|TRBV5-1|few
CASSLKGQESGYTF
TGCGCCAGCAGCTTGAAAGGGCAGGAAAGTGGCTACACCTTC
>TRBD1|TRBJ1-1|TRBV9|.
CASSGQGEAFF
TGTGCCAGCAGCGGACAGGGCGAAGCTTTCTTT
>.|TRBJ1-1|TRBV15|many
CATSREGTLNTEAFF
TGTGCCACCAGCAGAGAGGGGACATTGAACACTGAAGCTTTCTTT
>TRBD2|TRBJ2-1|TRBV10-1|.
CASSETSGGGFNEQFF
TGCGCCAGCAGTGAGACTAGCGGGGGGGGGTTCAATGAGCAGTTCTTC
>.|TRBJ1-3|TRBV28|few
CASSSPQGNPGNTIYF
TGTGCCAGCAGTTCGCCACAGGGTAATCCTGGAAACACCATATATTTT
>.|TRBJ2-7|TRBV15|once
CATSRDLSSMDEQYF
TGTGCCACCAGCAGAGATCTAAGCTCTATGGACGAGCAGTACTTC
>TRBD1|TRBJ1-2|TRBV7-2|many
CASSTGQGVYGYTF
TGTGCCAGCAGCACCGGACAGGGCGTCTATGGCTACACCTTC
>.|TRBJ1-2|TRBV10-3|.
CAISATWDRGYTF
TGTGCCATCAGTGCTACATGGGACCGTGGCTACACCTTC
>.|TRBJ2-7|TRBV27|.
CASSLSPHSYEQYF
TGTGCCAGCAGTTTATCTCCCCACTCCTACGAGCAGTACTTC
>.|TRBJ2-1|TRBV7-9|.
CASSLAGIGLEQFF
TGTGCCAGCAGCTTAGCGGGCATTGGCCTTGAGCAGTTCTTC
>.|TRBJ2-1|TRBV5-1|.
CASSGAGLETYNEQFF
TGCGCCAGCAGCGGGGCTGGACTCGAGACCTACAATGAGCAGTTCTTC
>.|TRBJ1-4|TRBV20-1|few
CSARTFIGEKLFF
TGCAGTGCACGGACGTTTATCGGTGAAAAACTGTTTTTT
>TRBD1|TRBJ2-7|TRBV6-2/TRBV6-3|.
CASRTGSESEQYF
TGTGCCAGCAGGACAGGGTCCGAATCCGAGCAGTACTTC
>TRBD2|TRBJ2-1|TRBV2|many
CASSLLAGGQNEQFF
TGTGCCAGCAGTCTACTAGCGGGAGGGCAAAATGAGCAGTTCTTC
>.|TRBJ1-5|TRBV7-3|many
CASSLLADQPQHF
TGTGCCAGCAGCTTATTAGCGGATCAGCCCCAGCATTTT
>.|TRBJ2-5|TRBV9|.
CASSVDVKVKETQYF
TGTGCCAGCAGCGTAGACGTTAAGGTGAAAGAGACCCAGTACTTC
>.|TRBJ2-5|TRBV20-1|.
CSAREGGGEETQYF
TGCAGTGCTAGAGAGGGAGGGGGTGAGGAGACCCAGTACTTC
>TRBD1|TRBJ1-4|TRBV3-1|many
CASSQDRTGGGEKLFF
TGTGCCAGCAGCCAAGATAGGACAGGGGGCGGCGAAAAACTGTTTTTT
>.|TRBJ2-2|TRBV6-1|.
CASSDMGFTGELFF
TGTGCCAGCAGTGATATGGGATTCACCGGGGAGCTGTTTTTT
>.|TRBJ1-5|TRBV2|many
CASSVERGNQPQHF
TGTGCCAGCAGCGTGGAAAGGGGTAATCAGCCCCAGCATTTT